This paragraph covers one T cell receptor beta chain sequence. The data belong to a study of blood T cell repertoires in COVID-19. In the authors' methods: Quantification of nucleated cells was approximated via reference gene primer amplification. The assay was immunoSEQ multiplex PCR, and TCRdb's table has in-frame clones only and misses some. That table furnishes V, J and clone size, whereas the DNA furnished D and trimming. The sample records about 140,000 clones, 88% being singletons. V lost 5 bases to trimming and J lost 8 bases; unmatched junction nucleotides: 2. This CDR3 region has 12 residues. Germline CDR1 is SGHTA and CDR2 is FQGNSA.

The source of this sequence is a woman aged 60 to 75 with acute or convalescent COVID-19. What was sequenced was peripheral blood. This chain uses TRBV7-2 with TRBJ1-2, with TRBD1 matching 10 bases. The CDR3 spells CASSGTGVGYTF. The CDR3, as DNA: TGTGCCAGCAGCGGGACAGGGGTCGGCTACACCTTC.